This T cell receptor (beta chain) was documented in a study of blood T cell repertoires in COVID-19. The CDR3 length is 14 residues. The V gene lost 10 bases and the J gene lost 4 bases, with 16 bases spanning the gap. Germline CDR1 reads SNHLY; CDR2 reads FYNNEI. Libraries were prepared by immunoSEQ multiplex PCR; TCRdb keeps only in-frame clonotypes and omits some of them. This sample carries a few hundred thousand clones, 88% of them seen once, and the ten largest clones take approximately 10%. The sample taken for sequencing was peripheral blood. The rearrangement links TRBV2 to TRBJ2-2; TRBD1 might be the D (6 bases). The sequence came from a woman aged 25 to 39 with COVID-19, enrolled during active disease. CDR3 region: CATGRDTLTGELFF. DNA of the CDR3: TGTGCCACCGGACGGGACACCCTCACCGGGGAGCTGTTTTTT. Full variable domain (remainder filled in from reference TRBV2 and TRBJ2-2): EPEVTQTPSHQVTQMGQEVILRCVPISNHLYFYWYRQILGQKVEFLVSFYNNEISEKSEIFDDQFSVERPDGSNFTLKIRSTKLEDSAMYFCATGRDTLTGELFFGEGSRLTVL.